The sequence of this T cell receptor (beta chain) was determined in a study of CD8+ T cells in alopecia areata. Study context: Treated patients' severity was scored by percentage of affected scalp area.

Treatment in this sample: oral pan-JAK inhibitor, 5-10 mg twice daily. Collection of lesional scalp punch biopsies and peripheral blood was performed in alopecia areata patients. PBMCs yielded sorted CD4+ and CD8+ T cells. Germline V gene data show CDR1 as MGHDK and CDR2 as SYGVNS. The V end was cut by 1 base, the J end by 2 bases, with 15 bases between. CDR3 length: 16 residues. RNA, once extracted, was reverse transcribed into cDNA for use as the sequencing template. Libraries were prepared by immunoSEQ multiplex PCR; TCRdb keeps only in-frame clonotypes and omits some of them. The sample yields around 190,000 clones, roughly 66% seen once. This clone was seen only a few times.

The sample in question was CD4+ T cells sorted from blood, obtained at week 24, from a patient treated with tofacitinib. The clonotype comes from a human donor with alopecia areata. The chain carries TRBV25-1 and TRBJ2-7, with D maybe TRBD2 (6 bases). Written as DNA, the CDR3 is TGTGCCAGCAGTGAATGGGGAGGAATCCTCCCCTACGAGCAGTACTTC. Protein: CASSEWGGILPYEQYF.